This TCR beta chain was documented in a study of early T cells in non-severe SARS-CoV-2 infection. At the level of the study: Bulk RNA from unsorted whole blood was sequenced; chains were unpaired. General study points: Lookups in VDJdb leaned toward anti-spike CD8 responses and missed private and CD4 specificities.

Details on this clonotype: What it recognizes is unknown.

This CDR3 spans 17 amino acids. Per germline, CDR1 SGHTA and CDR2 FQGNSA. J was trimmed by 7 bases and V by 3 bases; bases with no gene match: 14. Individual cDNA molecules carried attached unique molecular identifiers. TCRdb reprocessed the 5' RACE reads with MiXCR, giving one entry per CDR3 protein. The profile shows around 71,000 distinct CDR3 sequences, over 8% of them singletons. This receptor was identified in an adult who was a healthcare worker with PCR-confirmed SARS-CoV-2 infection or an uninfected control (not recorded which). The chain uses TRBV7-2 and TRBJ2-7; the match to TRBD1 covers 11 bases. Sequenced here: whole blood, sampled at baseline. The chain's CDR3 is CASSLVGQGALEEEQYF. The DNA of the CDR3 is TGTGCCAGCAGCTTGGTCGGACAGGGGGCGCTTGAAGAAGAGCAGTACTTC. Supplemented by reference TRBV7-2 and TRBJ2-7, the full variable domain reads GAGVSQSPSNKVTEKGKDVELRCDPISGHTALYWYRQSLGQGLEFLIYFQGNSAPDKSGLPSDRFSAERTGGSVSTLTIQRTQQEDSAVYLCASSLVGQGALEEEQYFGPGTRLTVT.